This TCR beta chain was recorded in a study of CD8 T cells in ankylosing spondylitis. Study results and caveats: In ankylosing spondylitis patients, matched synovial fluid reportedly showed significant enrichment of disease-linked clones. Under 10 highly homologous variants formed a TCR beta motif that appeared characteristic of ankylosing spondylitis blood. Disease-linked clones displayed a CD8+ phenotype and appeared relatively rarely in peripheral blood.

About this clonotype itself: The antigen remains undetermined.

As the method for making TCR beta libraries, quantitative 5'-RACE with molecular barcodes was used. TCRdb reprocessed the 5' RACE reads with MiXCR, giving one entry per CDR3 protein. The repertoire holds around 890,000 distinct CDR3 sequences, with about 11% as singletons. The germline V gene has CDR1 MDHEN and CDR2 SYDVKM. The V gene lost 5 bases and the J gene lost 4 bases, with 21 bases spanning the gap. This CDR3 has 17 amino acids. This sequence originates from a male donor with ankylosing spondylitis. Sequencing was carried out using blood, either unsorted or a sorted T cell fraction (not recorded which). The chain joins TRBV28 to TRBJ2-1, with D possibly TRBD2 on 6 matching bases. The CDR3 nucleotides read TGTGCCAGCAGTACAGCCATGAGCGGGTCGGGATACAATGAGCAGTTCTTC. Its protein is CASSTAMSGSGYNEQFF.